This T cell receptor (beta chain) was identified in a study of shared clonotypes between healthy human individuals (dated by TCRdb to between 2020 and 2021). Study-wide context: The cohort included a few men and a couple of women between 18 and 49 years of age. Libraries were prepared and TCR repertoires were sequenced by different laboratories using diverse techniques, in order to increase sequencing depth and limit assay-specific biases. Each donor's leukapheresis produced roughly between roughly 0.85 and 9.5 billion PBMCs. To estimate repertoire size and how much clonotypes are shared between individuals, the study performed deep sequencing of blood TCR repertoires from about 5 healthy adults. Per donor, three plates each were used for CD4 naive and CD4 memory, two for CD8 naive, and one for CD8 memory.

This clone was seen just once. Its antigen is currently not known. No much larger clone is present one base from it, and per-base qualities are unavailable. The sample contains more than one DNA sequence encoding this CDR3. Compared with germline, V lacks 4 bases and J lacks 4 bases; bases without a gene match: 3. CDR1 SQVTM and CDR2 ANQGSEA were looked up in the germline V gene. The CDR3 spans 12 residues, from the cysteine through the phenylalanine. This entry keeps only the CDR3 DNA: 36 bases, framed from base 1. Using the deep immunoSEQ assay, multiplex PCR amplified TCR CDR3 regions from genomic DNA. Genomic DNA extracted from each cell subset was distributed evenly over all wells of several immunoSEQ 96-well plates, and each plate served as one replicate. Each replicate PCR for sorted subsets received roughly 200 ng genomic DNA, equal to roughly 33,000 T cell genomes. The purified libraries were quantified using a Qubit 3.0 fluorometer, sized with a Bioanalyzer 2100, and then quantified again using the KAPA Library Quantification kit. A separate single-read 150-cycle Illumina NextSeq 550 flow cell was used to sequence each immunoSEQ 96-well plate. The original pipeline was this. Because the immunoSEQ output held only junctional sequences and lacked quality scores, the filtering could not match the filtering applied to full-length reads. To assign V/J genes and CDR3, sequences were annotated using PyIR, a Python wrapper for IgBLAST v1.9, with IMGT germline references. Any read was removed if the V/J assignment was weak (E-value above 1e-6), the CDR3 was missing, or the read contained stop codons, out-of-frame junctions, or ambiguous translated residues. V3J clonotypes were defined by identical inferred V gene, J gene, and CDR3 amino acid sequence. Percentage overlap between repertoires was computed as shared unique clonotypes divided by the size of the smaller repertoire. Repertoire richness was assessed with RTK rarefaction, the Chao1 estimator, and Recon v2.1 estimates of unobserved clonotypes. Generation probabilities were computed with OLGA for all TCRbeta clonotypes obtained by the gDNA method from a few donors. Held by TCRdb, this immuneACCESS table contains in-frame sequences only and omits some clones. Under half of the omission traces to an unresolved V gene where checked; the cause of the rest is unknown. V and J calls and clone size are as listed in that table; D and trimming were resolved from the DNA. The table for this sample lists roughly 2.1 million clones; more than 85% of them were counted only once. Of the sample, 1.5% to 2% falls within the top ten clones.

For the CD8 naive samples, CD45RO-negative cells were positively selected for CCR7, yielding a CD45RA+CCR7+ population from which TemRA cells were excluded. Healthy HIV-negative adults with no recently reported acute infections or vaccinations were included as donors. Every donor was a Caucasian adult residing in Nashville, Tennessee, USA. Blood was obtained by leukapheresis, after which PBMCs were separated by Ficoll-Histopaque density gradient centrifugation and cryopreserved in liquid nitrogen vapor phase. Analytical flow cytometry was used to check the purity and quantity of every magnetically sorted T cell population. Each sorted fraction had its genomic DNA isolated and then quantified by UV absorbance on a Nanodrop 2000c. The investigation overall reported the following: Because the study included a small number of donors, the genetic and exposure-history diversity represented was limited. Pairwise subsampling led to the expectation that sequencing depth would affect the degree of clonotype sharing among donors. Sampling was limited to blood, and TCR repertoires in tissue likely differ from TCR repertoires in blood. Naive subsets generally had larger estimated clonotype richness than memory subsets did. Sharing across a few donors was observed for about 5% of naive CD4, over 3% of naive CD8, roughly 2.3% of memory CD4, and roughly 0.43% of memory CD8 clonotypes. Even with the large sequencing depth, rarefaction of the sorted-subset datasets indicated that sequencing was incomplete. Compared with non-shared clonotypes, clonotypes shared by all four sorted-subset donors had higher generation probabilities.

The clonotype comes from a man in his late teens or twenties in good health. Some clones in this sample may be carry-over from other donors' samples. Sequenced sample: naive CD8+ T cells from PBMCs. The cell subset or site label on this specimen signifies: CD45RA+CCR7+. The V and J segments used are TRBV29-1 and TRBJ2-7, and 8 junction bases match TRBD1. CDR3 region: CSVGTGGYEQYF. The DNA sequence is given as TGCAGCGTTGGAACAGGGGGTTACGAGCAGTACTTC.